The rows below give T cell receptor beta chains drawn from one sample of a study of blood T cells in healthy people across ages. MiXCR, applied by TCRdb to the 5' RACE reads, yields one record per CDR3 protein. This sample has some 1.4 million distinct CDR3 sequences, with roughly 40% found just once. Sequencing was done on a sample of blood. The receptors derive from a woman under 30 in good health. The CDR3 runs from the conserved cysteine through the conserved F or W. The D gene is left open where the match is weak. Size values are once, few and many counts, or a class for expanded clones, and some rows have none.

>NA|TRBD1|TRBV5-1|TRBJ2-1
CASTEQGVGHNEQFF
TGCGCCAGCACCGAACAGGGGGTAGGCCACAATGAGCAGTTCTTC
>few|NA|TRBV7-9|TRBJ1-2
CASSSRGPHGYTF
TGTGCCAGCAGCTCTCGGGGGCCTCATGGCTACACCTTC
>NA|NA|TRBV2|TRBJ2-3
CASLTQYF
TGTGCCAGCCTTACGCAGTATTTT
>NA|TRBD2|TRBV30|TRBJ2-3
CAWSVLRTSGVGDTQYF
TGTGCCTGGAGTGTACTCAGGACTAGCGGGGTCGGAGATACGCAGTATTTT
>NA|NA|TRBV7-9|TRBJ2-1
CASIPPRKYNEQFF
TGTGCCAGCATCCCACCCCGCAAATACAATGAGCAGTTCTTC
>few|TRBD2|TRBV20-1|TRBJ2-1
CSARGPGGDEQFF
TGCAGTGCTAGAGGGCCGGGAGGGGATGAGCAGTTCTTC
>NA|NA|TRBV6-1|TRBJ2-7
CASSERAPTYEQYF
TGTGCCAGCAGCGAACGGGCACCCACCTACGAGCAGTACTTC
>once|NA|TRBV7-2|TRBJ1-5
CASSPARNQPQHF
TGTGCCAGCAGCCCGGCGCGCAATCAGCCCCAGCATTTT
>NA|NA|TRBV12-3/TRBV12-4|TRBJ2-1
CASSLSEQPYNGQFF
TGTGCCAGCAGTTTATCGGAACAACCCTACAATGGGCAGTTCTTC
>few|NA|TRBV6-2/TRBV6-3|TRBJ1-2
CASSTGTGLHYGYTF
TGTGCCAGCAGTACTGGGACCGGACTCCACTATGGCTACACCTTC
>many|TRBD1|TRBV6-5|TRBJ2-7
CASSTGTGGYEQYF
TGTGCCAGCAGTACCGGGACAGGGGGCTACGAGCAGTACTTC
>NA|NA|TRBV24-1|TRBJ2-7
CATSDSTGSEQYF
TGTGCCACCAGTGACTCGACAGGATCCGAGCAGTACTTC
>NA|NA|TRBV14|TRBJ1-2
CASSQAPATYGYTF
TGTGCCAGCAGCCAAGCGCCAGCCACATATGGCTACACCTTC
>NA|TRBD2|TRBV27|TRBJ2-3
CASSRSGSGTDTQYF
TGTGCCAGCAGTAGGAGCGGGAGCGGAACAGATACGCAGTATTTT
>NA|NA|TRBV12-3/TRBV12-4|TRBJ1-4
CASSSFEKLFF
TGTGCCAGCAGTTCTTTTGAGAAACTGTTTTTT
>NA|TRBD1|TRBV5-1|TRBJ1-5
CASAQGAEQPQHF
TGCGCCAGCGCGCAGGGGGCGGAACAGCCCCAGCATTTT
>NA|NA|TRBV27|TRBJ2-3
CASLPDSTDTQYF
TGTGCCAGCTTGCCCGACAGCACAGATACGCAGTATTTT
>many|TRBD1|TRBV2|TRBJ2-7
CASRGQGAPYEQYF
TGTGCCAGCAGGGGACAGGGAGCTCCCTACGAGCAGTACTTC
>NA|TRBD1|TRBV5-1|TRBJ1-4
CASSLEGALREKLFF
TGCGCCAGCAGCTTGGAGGGGGCTCTTCGTGAAAAACTGTTTTTT
>NA|NA|TRBV20-1|TRBJ2-1
CSASSDSYNEQFF
TGCAGTGCTAGCTCGGACAGCTACAATGAGCAGTTCTTC
>few|NA|TRBV7-2|TRBJ2-3
CASSKDQTDTQYF
TGTGCCAGCAGCAAGGACCAAACAGATACGCAGTATTTT
>NA|NA|TRBV6-4|TRBJ2-6
CASGVRTPLSGANVLTF
TGTGCCAGCGGTGTTAGGACACCCCTATCTGGGGCCAACGTCCTGACTTTC
>NA|NA|TRBV12-3/TRBV12-4|TRBJ1-2
CASKTGPLSGYTF
TGTGCCAGCAAGACAGGACCCCTCTCCGGCTACACCTTC
>NA|NA|TRBV20-1|TRBJ2-3
CSAATGLWADTQYF
TGCAGTGCAGCTACAGGGCTTTGGGCAGATACGCAGTATTTT
>NA|TRBD2|TRBV7-2|TRBJ2-2
CASSRGGLYTGELFF
TGTGCCAGCAGTCGGGGGGGTTTGTACACCGGGGAGCTGTTTTTT
>NA|TRBD1|TRBV20-1|TRBJ2-3
CSARGTGALYTDTQYF
TGCAGTGCCCGGGGAACAGGGGCCCTTTACACAGATACGCAGTATTTT
>few|NA|TRBV5-1|TRBJ2-1
CASSLWLGVGYNEQFF
TGCGCCAGCAGCTTGTGGTTGGGGGTAGGCTACAATGAGCAGTTCTTC
>NA|TRBD1|TRBV5-1|TRBJ2-4
CASSFGTGGAKNIQYF
TGCGCCAGCAGCTTCGGGACAGGGGGAGCCAAAAACATTCAGTACTTC
>few|NA|TRBV5-1|TRBJ2-7
CASSLVPPYEQYF
TGCGCCAGCAGCTTGGTGCCTCCCTACGAGCAGTACTTC
>NA|TRBD1|TRBV10-3|TRBJ2-7
CAISGETGLTYEQYF
TGTGCCATCAGTGGGGAGACAGGGCTTACCTACGAGCAGTACTTC
>NA|NA|TRBV3-1|TRBJ2-1
CASSHVASSYNEQFF
TGTGCCAGCAGCCACGTGGCAAGCTCCTACAATGAGCAGTTCTTC
>few|NA|TRBV20-1|TRBJ2-2
CSASPPTVANTGELFF
TGCAGTGCTAGCCCCCCCACGGTCGCGAACACCGGGGAGCTGTTTTTT
>NA|TRBD1|TRBV7-2|TRBJ2-7
CASSPTLGTGAPYEQYF
TGTGCCAGCAGCCCTACCTTGGGGACAGGGGCCCCCTACGAGCAGTACTTC
>few|TRBD2|TRBV9|TRBJ2-3
CASSAGLAGASDTQYF
TGTGCCAGCAGCGCCGGACTAGCGGGAGCTTCGGATACGCAGTATTTT
>few|TRBD1|TRBV20-1|TRBJ1-2
CSAENRDRLANYGYTF
TGCAGTGCCGAAAACCGGGACAGGTTAGCTAACTATGGCTACACCTTC
>NA|TRBD2|TRBV7-9|TRBJ2-7
CASSVAGFYEQYF
TGTGCCAGCAGTGTAGCGGGATTTTACGAGCAGTACTTC
>once|NA|TRBV10-3|TRBJ1-1
CAISEMGRMNTEAFF
TGTGCCATCAGTGAGATGGGACGGATGAACACTGAAGCTTTCTTT
>few|NA|TRBV20-1|TRBJ1-2
CSAIDTDGYTF
TGCAGTGCTATTGATACGGATGGCTACACCTTC
>NA|NA|TRBV10-3|TRBJ1-5
CATKAAEWGDGQPQHF
TGTGCCACCAAAGCCGCAGAGTGGGGGGATGGTCAGCCCCAGCATTTT
>NA|NA|TRBV6-6|TRBJ2-5
CASSDSAVMETQYF
TGTGCCAGCAGTGACTCGGCGGTGATGGAGACCCAGTACTTC
>NA|TRBD1|TRBV5-5|TRBJ1-2
CASSPQEGAYYGYTF
TGTGCCAGCAGCCCTCAGGAGGGGGCCTACTATGGCTACACCTTC
>few|NA|TRBV20-1|TRBJ2-1
CSAQKHGRPGEEQFF
TGCAGTGCTCAAAAGCACGGGAGACCCGGAGAAGAGCAGTTCTTC
>NA|NA|TRBV21-1|TRBJ2-7
CASSNPPRDTYEQYF
TGTGCCAGCAGCAACCCCCCGAGGGACACCTACGAGCAGTACTTC
>NA|NA|TRBV3-1|TRBJ1-6
CASSQEGFSPLHF
TGTGCCAGCAGCCAGGAAGGGTTCTCACCCCTCCACTTT
>NA|NA|TRBV9|TRBJ2-1
CASSVGGSETNEQFF
TGTGCCAGCAGCGTAGGGGGGTCAGAAACCAATGAGCAGTTCTTC
>NA|NA|TRBV2|TRBJ2-3
CASSEQSTDTQYF
TGTGCCAGCAGTGAACAGAGCACAGATACGCAGTATTTT
>few|TRBD2|TRBV20-1|TRBJ2-5
CSARDFPSGRSYF
TGCAGTGCTAGAGATTTCCCTAGCGGGAGATCGTACTTC
>NA|NA|TRBV11-2|TRBJ2-3
CASSYALYTDTQYF
TGTGCCAGCAGCTACGCTTTGTACACAGATACGCAGTATTTT
>few|NA|TRBV7-2|TRBJ2-7
CASSSNRDSYEQYF
TGTGCCAGCAGCTCCAACAGGGATTCCTACGAGCAGTACTTC
>NA|TRBD1|TRBV7-2|TRBJ2-7
CASALGQGAYEQYF
TGTGCCAGCGCACTGGGGCAGGGGGCCTACGAGCAGTACTTC
>few|NA|TRBV3-1|TRBJ2-1
CASSYGTPSYNEQFF
TGTGCCAGCAGCTACGGGACACCCTCCTACAATGAGCAGTTCTTC
>many|TRBD2|TRBV18|TRBJ2-7
CASSPGLAGNYEQYF
TGTGCCAGCTCACCGGGACTAGCGGGAAACTACGAGCAGTACTTC
>NA|NA|TRBV5-1|TRBJ2-1
CASSLAEVSSYNEQFF
TGCGCCAGCAGCTTAGCGGAAGTGAGCTCCTACAATGAGCAGTTCTTC
>NA|TRBD1|TRBV28|TRBJ1-4
CASSTGGASEKLFF
TGTGCCAGCAGTACAGGGGGCGCTAGTGAAAAACTGTTTTTT
>NA|NA|TRBV28|TRBJ1-2
CASSPSGGVNYGYTF
TGTGCCAGCAGTCCCTCGGGGGGCGTTAACTATGGCTACACCTTC
>few|NA|TRBV20-1|TRBJ1-2
CSARVERTNYGYTF
TGCAGTGCTAGAGTGGAGCGAACAAACTATGGCTACACCTTC
>NA|NA|TRBV11-2|TRBJ2-7
CAGSLVGRAKVGYEQYF
TGTGCCGGCAGCTTAGTCGGAAGGGCAAAGGTGGGTTACGAGCAGTACTTC
>few|NA|TRBV20-1|TRBJ2-5
CSASFAGLGETQYF
TGCAGTGCTTCTTTTGCAGGGTTAGGCGAGACCCAGTACTTC
>NA|NA|TRBV12-3/TRBV12-4|TRBJ1-1
CASNVPGNTEAFF
TGTGCCAGCAACGTTCCCGGGAACACTGAAGCTTTCTTT